The 14 T cell receptor beta chains listed next were all sequenced from one sample in a study of T cells after posttransplantation cyclophosphamide. The protocol was immunoSEQ multiplex PCR, while the TCRdb copy is restricted to in-frame clones and leaves out a portion. This sample comprises 20,000 to 25,000 clones, none seen once only. Busulfan-fludarabine conditioning, marrow transplant, and cyclophosphamide on days +3 and +4 were administered. The sample in question was PBMCs, obtained after allogeneic stem cell transplant with posttransplant cyclophosphamide. These receptors came from a male patient in his late teens or twenties who received an allogeneic stem cell transplant from a related donor, was CMV-positive, and had no GVHD. Part of the T cell pool may stem from the graft donor.

This clone was observed many times. The rearrangement joins TRBV4-2 to TRBJ1-3; the D gene is possibly TRBD1 (5 bases). CDR1 is LGHNA and CDR2 is YNFKEQ in the germline V gene. Between the trimmed V and J ends, which lost 1 base and 4 bases, there was a span of 11 bases. This CDR3 is built from 15 residues. CDR3 bases: TGTGCCAGCAGCCAAGGGTCAGGGTACGGAAACACCATATATTTT. Translating gives CASSQGSGYGNTIYF.

This clone came up many times. This chain uses TRBV30 with TRBJ1-1; 9 bases are a match to TRBD1. The CDR3 length is 14 residues. The V segment lost 2 bases and the J segment 10 bases; nucleotides outside the gene matches: 11. Germline loops: CDR1 GTSNPN, CDR2 SVGIG (reference sequence). The CDR3 reads CAWSTPGQGLLAFF. The CDR3, as DNA: TGTGCCTGGAGTACTCCGGGACAGGGCCTTTTAGCTTTCTTT.

This clone has at least ten counts. The chain recombines TRBV7-9 with TRBJ2-1, with 12 bases fitting TRBD2. In germline, CDR1 is SEHNR, CDR2 FQNEAQ (reference sequence). V was clipped by 4 bases and J by 9 bases; unmatched bases: 13. The length of the CDR3 is 17 residues. The CDR3 region is CASSSYSLAGGPFEQFF. DNA for the CDR3: TGTGCCAGCAGCTCCTATTCGCTAGCGGGAGGGCCCTTTGAGCAGTTCTTC.

This clone was seen repeatedly, ten times or more. The CDR3 DNA sequence: TGTGCCAGCAGTTCACCCGGTAGAGAGACCCAGTACTTC. This translates into CASSSPGRETQYF. The chain is built from TRBV28 and TRBJ2-5; no reliable D call. Trimming pared 4 bases from V and 4 bases from J, leaving 10 bases between. The CDR3 consists of 13 residues. Germline assignment: CDR1 MDHEN and CDR2 SYDVKM.

This clone occurred many times. The rearrangement uses TRBV5-1 and TRBJ1-3, with D possibly being TRBD1 (5 bases). The CDR3 totals 16 residues. Per the germline V gene, CDR1 is SGHRS and CDR2 is YFSETQ. V gave up 3 bases and J gave up 4 bases, with 17 bases separating them. The CDR3 reads CASSSSAGLAGNTIYF. CDR3 DNA: TGCGCCAGCAGCTCCTCAGCGGGGCTGGCGGGAAACACCATATATTTT.

This clone has ten or more counts. V and J are TRBV28 and TRBJ1-4; 7 bases are shared with TRBD1. Germline V gene sequence: CDR1 MDHEN, CDR2 SYDVKM. The V segment lost 3 bases and the J segment 5 bases; nucleotides outside the gene matches: 3. This CDR3 has 14 residues. The CDR3 sequence is CASSFGTANEKLFF. CDR3 DNA sequence: TGTGCCAGCAGTTTCGGGACAGCCAATGAAAAACTGTTTTTT. Using reference TRBV28 and TRBJ1-4 for the parts outside the CDR3, the full variable domain is DVKVTQSSRYLVKRTGEKVFLECVQDMDHENMFWYRQDPGLGLRLIYFSYDVKMKEKGDIPEGYSVSREKKERFSLILESASTNQTSMYLCASSFGTANEKLFFGSGTQLSVL.

The chain employs TRBV20-1 and TRBJ2-3; D gene ambiguous. The CDR3 has 10 residues. Per germline, CDR1 DFQATT and CDR2 SNEGSKA (reference sequence). The V end lost 5 bases, the J end lost 6 bases, and 6 bases lay between the germline ends. The CDR3 loop is CSAAIDTQYF. The CDR3 DNA reads TGCAGTGCTGCGATCGATACGCAGTATTTT.

There are many counts of this clone. V usage is TRBV4-2 and J usage is TRBJ2-1, with D unclear. Trimming left V 0 bases short and J 5 bases short, with 11 bases between. Germline CDR1 is LGHNA and CDR2 is YNFKEQ. The CDR3 contains 15 residues. The CDR3 sequence is CASSQDFIRHNEQFF. The CDR3 nucleotides are TGTGCCAGCAGCCAAGACTTTATCAGGCACAATGAGCAGTTCTTC.

This clone was counted at least ten times. The chain uses TRBV11-1 and TRBJ2-1; D possibly corresponds to TRBD2 (5 bases). The CDR3 contains 17 residues. Germline values: CDR1 SGHAT, CDR2 FQDESV (reference sequence). Trimming removed 0 bases at V and 0 bases at J, with 12 bases between. The CDR3 nucleotides are TGTGCCAGCAGCTTAGCAGAGGGCCTGAGCTCCTACAATGAGCAGTTCTTC. Amino acids: CASSLAEGLSSYNEQFF. Full variable domain (missing parts from reference TRBV11-1 and TRBJ2-1): EAEVAQSPRYKITEKSQAVAFWCDPISGHATLYWYRQILGQGPELLVQFQDESVVDDSQLPKDRFSAERLKGVDSTLKIQPAELGDSAMYLCASSLAEGLSSYNEQFFGPGTRLTVL.

There are many counts of this clone. The chain links TRBV6-6 to TRBJ2-3; tentatively, D is TRBD2 (5 bases). Germline loops: CDR1 MNHNY, CDR2 SVGAGI (reference sequence). Trimming took 0 bases from V and 4 from J, leaving 11 bases between them. The length of the CDR3 is 15 residues. The CDR3 nucleotides read TGTGCCAGCAGTTACTCGACCATTAGCGCAGATACGCAGTATTTT. This gives the protein CASSYSTISADTQYF.

Ten or more counts support this clone. V is TRBV19 and J is TRBJ1-1; 8 bases line up with TRBD1. Trimming removed 2 bases from V and 1 base from J; junction bases left unmatched: 6. The CDR3 spans 16 residues. Per the germline V gene, CDR1 is LNHDA and CDR2 is SQIVND (reference sequence). The CDR3 protein is CASSIRGTGSNTEAFF. CDR3 nucleotide sequence: TGTGCCAGTAGTATAAGGGGGACAGGATCGAACACTGAAGCTTTCTTT.

The sample holds many counts of this clone. The chain links TRBV27 to TRBJ1-1; perhaps TRBD1 as D (5 bases). The CDR3 length is 13 residues. The V end lost 5 bases, the J end lost 5 bases, and 12 bases lay between the germline ends. Per the germline V gene, CDR1 is MNHEY and CDR2 is SMNVEV (reference sequence). CDR3: CASSPSGKTEAFF. In DNA, the CDR3 is TGTGCCAGCAGTCCATCAGGGAAAACTGAAGCTTTCTTT.

This clone has a count of ten or more. The genes are TRBV7-9 and TRBJ1-5; D might be TRBD1 (5 bases). CDR3 size: 13 residues. Germline V lookup: CDR1 SEHNR, CDR2 FQNEAQ (reference sequence). The germline V and J ends were trimmed by 5 bases and 4 bases, with 9 bases remaining between them. For the CDR3, the DNA is TGTGCCAGCAGCACGGGGGGGAATCAGCCCCAGCATTTT. Its translation: CASSTGGNQPQHF. Full variable domain (missing parts from reference TRBV7-9 and TRBJ1-5): DTGVSQNPRHKITKRGQNVTFRCDPISEHNRLYWYRQTLGQGPEFLTYFQNEAQLEKSRLLSDRFSAERPKGSFSTLEIQRTEQGDSAMYLCASSTGGNQPQHFGDGTRLSIL.

This clone showed up many times. For the CDR3, the DNA is TGTGCCAGCAGCTCGGGACTAGCGGGAGACTACGAGCAGTACTTC. Translating gives CASSSGLAGDYEQYF. The gene calls are TRBV5-6 and TRBJ2-7, with 14 bases aligning to TRBD2. This CDR3 has 15 residues. Germline CDR1 reads SGHDT; CDR2 reads YYEEEE. V was pared by 3 bases and J by 3 bases, with 2 bases of the junction left unmatched.